This TCR beta chain was identified during a study of T cell repertoires in cytomegalovirus infection. Overall study results and limits: Frequencies of public TCR beta families were cumulated, and this identified carriers of CMV plus the relevant HLA.

MiXCR was run by TCRdb on the reads, yielding one entry per CDR3 protein. The sample records 350,000 to 550,000 distinct CDR3 sequences, under 40% being singletons. Only a few counts were recorded for this clonotype. The antigen is undetermined. CDR1 and CDR2 (germline): DFQATT, SNEGSKA (reference sequence). This CDR3 region has 16 residues. Between the trimmed V and J ends, which lost 3 bases and 5 bases, there was a span of 17 bases. Sequencing input: PBMCs. This sequence joins TRBV20-1 and TRBJ1-6; no reliable D call. The clonotype was recovered from a human donor in good health (CMV status not recorded). Some clones in this sample may be carry-over from other donors' samples. CDR3 in DNA: TGCAGTGCTAGTTGGGCTCGGGCAAGCCATAATTCACCCCTCCACTTT. This encodes CSASWARASHNSPLHF.